One sample yielded the 16 T cell receptor beta chains listed below, sequenced in a study of blood T cell repertoires in COVID-19. This table comes from immunoSEQ multiplex PCR, and its TCRdb copy is limited to in-frame clones, with some not included. The sample lists 20,000 or so clones; less than 90% were seen once. The sequencing sample was made of peripheral blood. All receptors come from a man aged 35 to 55 with acute or convalescent COVID-19.

V and J are TRBV4-1 and TRBJ2-7; 7 nucleotides line up with TRBD1. Germline V gives CDR1 MGHRA, CDR2 YSYEKL. Trimming at V came to 4 bases and at J to 5 bases, leaving 8 bases not matched to a gene. The CDR3 runs to 14 residues. The CDR3 DNA reads as TGCGCCAGCAGCCCAGCTAGGGGGCACGACGAGCAGTACTTC. The encoded protein is CASSPARGHDEQYF.

The chain uses TRBV11-2 and TRBJ1-2; D is possibly TRBD1 (6 bases). Deletions cut 3 bases from V and 5 bases from J, with 19 bases between. The CDR3 covers 16 residues. CDR1 and CDR2 (germline): SGHAT, FQNNGV. The CDR3 reads CASSLRGASTGYGYTF. The CDR3 DNA is TGTGCCAGCAGCTTGAGAGGGGCTTCTACAGGGTATGGCTACACCTTC.

The chain links TRBV7-6 to TRBJ2-1, with D perhaps TRBD1 (6 bases). V lost 5 bases to trimming and J lost 8 bases, with 10 bases between them. The germline V gene has CDR1 SGHVS and CDR2 FNYEAQ. The CDR3 consists of 12 residues. The CDR3 DNA is TGTGCCAGCAGCCAGACAGGATATGAGCAGTTCTTC. Translated, it gives CASSQTGYEQFF.

This chain links TRBV10-1 with TRBJ2-2, with D possibly TRBD1 on 6 matching bases. CDR1 and CDR2 from the germline V gene are WNHNN and SYGVQD (reference sequence). V was shortened by 2 bases and J by 3 bases, with 19 bases between the two germline ends. The CDR3 has 18 amino acids. CDR3 amino acids: CASSELSRRQAYTGELFF. As DNA, the CDR3 is TGCGCCAGCAGTGAGCTCTCTCGGCGACAGGCCTACACCGGGGAGCTGTTTTTT.

The genes are TRBV24-1 and TRBJ1-5; D is undetermined. This CDR3 region has 14 residues. The ends were cut back, 2 bases at V and 4 bases at J, with 8 bases in the middle. The germline V gene has CDR1 KGHDR and CDR2 SFDVKD. The DNA for the CDR3 is TGTGCCACCAGTGATTCGGGGTTGAATCAGCCCCAGCATTTT. Translating gives CATSDSGLNQPQHF.

The V call is TRBV10-3, the J call TRBJ1-4; D call uncertain. Looked up from germline, CDR1 is ENHRY and CDR2 is SYGVKD. This CDR3 spans 16 amino acids. The germline V and J ends were trimmed by 0 bases and 6 bases, with 14 bases remaining between them. CDR3 sequence reads: CAISESSMGAYEKLFF. The DNA for the CDR3 is TGTGCCATCAGTGAGTCATCGATGGGAGCTTATGAAAAACTGTTTTTT.

The count of this clone is one. This chain links TRBV5-1 with TRBJ2-7; a weak D match, TRBD1 (7 bases). CDR3 length equals 16 residues. Trimming pared 4 bases from V and 0 bases from J, leaving 17 bases between. Germline V gene lookup returns CDR1 SGHRS and CDR2 YFSETQ. CDR3 amino acids: CASSPRTGGGSYEQYF. The CDR3 nucleotides are TGCGCCAGCAGCCCCCGGACAGGAGGGGGCTCCTACGAGCAGTACTTC.

The rearrangement joins TRBV7-9 to TRBJ2-7, with 12 nucleotides matching TRBD1. The junction had 6 bases not matched to a gene; V was cut back by 4 bases and J by 5 bases. In germline, CDR1 is SEHNR, CDR2 FQNEAQ (reference sequence). The CDR3 totals 15 residues. Here the CDR3 DNA reads TGTGCCAGCAGCTGGGGACAGGGGGCTGACAACGAGCAGTACTTC. Translating it yields CASSWGQGADNEQYF.

This clone occurred a few times. This sequence joins TRBV10-3 and TRBJ2-7; 7 positions agree with TRBD2. This CDR3 has 13 amino acids. V trimming: 5 bases; J trimming: 8 bases; junction bases outside the gene matches: 9. Looked up from germline, CDR1 is ENHRY and CDR2 is SYGVKD. The DNA for the CDR3 is TGTGCCATCAGTCCGCCAGGGAGGGGCAAGCAGTACTTC. Protein: CAISPPGRGKQYF.

The gene calls are TRBV9 and TRBJ2-3; D not resolved. V lost 4 bases and J lost 1, with 10 bases in between. Germline loops: CDR1 SGDLS, CDR2 YYNGEE. The CDR3 is 14 amino acids. CDR3 DNA: TGTGCCAGCAGCTCCCTCCAGGGCACAGATACGCAGTATTTT. Translated: CASSSLQGTDTQYF.

The chain uses TRBV29-1 and TRBJ1-4, with D tentatively TRBD1 (6 bases). Germline assignment: CDR1 SQVTM and CDR2 ANQGSEA. The CDR3 is 12 amino acids. Between the trimmed V and J ends, which lost 3 bases and 10 bases, there was a span of 12 bases. For the CDR3, the DNA is TGCAGCGTTGATGCGGGGGCCGGAAAACTGTTTTTT. Translation gives CSVDAGAGKLFF.

This rearrangement joins TRBV19 to TRBJ2-7; 11 positions match TRBD2. V shed 6 bases, J shed 1 base, and the junction held 2 bases outside the gene matches. The CDR3 contains 14 residues. Germline V gene data show CDR1 as LNHDA and CDR2 as SQIVND (reference sequence). The CDR3 DNA reads as TGTGCCAGTAGCACTAGCGGGGGATCCTACGAGCAGTACTTC. Translating gives CASSTSGGSYEQYF.

The rearrangement joins TRBV5-1 to TRBJ1-1, with D perhaps TRBD1 (6 bases). CDR1 and CDR2 (germline): SGHRS, YFSETQ. V was shortened by 3 bases and J by 3 bases, with 12 bases between the two germline ends. This CDR3 is 14 amino acids long. As DNA, the CDR3 is TGCGCCAGCAGCTCAGGGAGGGGGGACACTGAAGCTTTCTTT. Translated: CASSSGRGDTEAFF.

The rearrangement uses TRBV19 and TRBJ2-2, with TRBD2 matching 10 bases. The CDR3 runs 19 residues. Per germline, CDR1 LNHDA and CDR2 SQIVND (reference sequence). V dropped 3 bases and J dropped 5; count of bases not matched to a gene: 15. The CDR3 DNA reads TGTGCCAGTAGTATTCTTCGAGGGCTAGCGGGGGTGCGAACCGGGGAGCTGTTTTTT. Protein: CASSILRGLAGVRTGELFF.

This clone was seen only once. The chain recombines TRBV19 with TRBJ1-1, with a tentative D call TRBD1 (5 bases). Germline V gene sequence: CDR1 LNHDA, CDR2 SQIVND (reference sequence). The CDR3 is 13 amino acids. With 6 bases removed from V and 4 bases from J, the gap between germline ends came to 12 bases. The DNA of the CDR3 is TGTGCCAGTAGCCGATGGGGGGGCACTGAAGCTTTCTTT. Translating it yields CASSRWGGTEAFF.

This clone was detected only a few times. The chain joins TRBV19 to TRBJ1-1; no clear D. Per germline, CDR1 LNHDA and CDR2 SQIVND (reference sequence). The CDR3 runs to 13 residues. Trimming took off 3 bases at V and 5 bases at J, with 10 bases between the two ends. The CDR3 loop is CASSIRSETEAFF. Written as DNA, the CDR3 is TGTGCCAGTAGTATTCGGTCGGAGACTGAAGCTTTCTTT.